This T cell receptor (beta chain) was found in a study of blood T cell repertoires in COVID-19. The assay was immunoSEQ multiplex PCR, and TCRdb's table has in-frame clones only and misses some. The table shows approximately 400,000 clones, with about 91% occurring only once. V gave up 5 bases and J gave up 7 bases; unmatched junction bases: 10. Germline V gene sequence: CDR1 LNHDA, CDR2 SQIVND (reference sequence). CDR3 length equals 14 residues. Sequenced sample: peripheral blood. This TCR came from a woman aged 45-60 years with COVID-19, enrolled during active disease. The chain employs TRBV19 and TRBJ1-2, with 7 bases that match TRBD1. In DNA, the CDR3 is TGTGCCAGTAGTCCCGGGGGAGAGGGGGCTGGCTACACCTTC. Its translation: CASSPGGEGAGYTF.